This is a list of T cell receptor beta chains from one sample in a study of blood T cell repertoires in COVID-19. Using immunoSEQ multiplex PCR, the repertoire was profiled, and TCRdb retains in-frame clones only, with some absent. The sample records about 210,000 clones, about 91% being singletons. The sequenced sample consisted of peripheral blood. These receptors were taken from a man younger than 45 with acute or convalescent COVID-19. The CDR3 runs from the conserved cysteine through the conserved F or W. Each record gives: clone size, J gene, D gene, CDR3 length, V gene, CDR3 protein, CDR3 DNA. The D gene is left open where the match is weak. Only part of the rows carry a size: once, few, many, or a class if the clone is expanded.

many TRBJ2-2 NA 15 TRBV2 CASSEKTFNTGELFF TGTGCCAGCAGTGAGAAGACTTTCAACACCGGGGAGCTGTTTTTT
NA TRBJ2-5 TRBD2 15 TRBV6-5 CASSSLGGTQETQYF TGTGCCAGCAGCTCCTTGGGGGGGACCCAAGAGACCCAGTACTTC
NA TRBJ1-4 NA 18 TRBV28 CASSPRARGDRRQEKLFF TGTGCCAGCAGTCCCCGCGCCCGTGGCGACAGGCGGCAGGAAAAACTGTTTTTT
NA TRBJ2-1 NA 11 TRBV30 CAWSSLKEQFF TGTGCCTGGAGTTCCCTAAAAGAGCAGTTCTTC
NA TRBJ1-1 TRBD1 15 TRBV18 CASSPRGQMNTEAFF TGTGCCAGCTCACCTCGGGGACAGATGAACACTGAAGCTTTCTTT
NA TRBJ2-1 TRBD1 12 TRBV27 CASSRGGDEQFF TGTGCCAGCAGTCGAGGGGGCGATGAGCAGTTCTTC
once TRBJ1-3 TRBD1 15 TRBV7-2 CASSLSGTARNTIYF TGTGCCAGCAGCTTAAGTGGGACAGCACGAAACACCATATATTTT
NA TRBJ2-6 NA 16 TRBV19 CASSREVLSGANVLTF TGTGCCAGTAGTCGAGAGGTTCTCTCTGGGGCCAACGTCCTGACTTTC
NA TRBJ2-1 TRBD2 15 TRBV5-1 CASSLGLASYNEQFF TGCGCCAGCAGCCTGGGACTAGCCTCCTACAATGAGCAGTTCTTC
NA TRBJ2-5 TRBD2 16 TRBV10-3 CATATGLAGGQETQYF TGTGCCACAGCCACGGGACTAGCGGGAGGCCAAGAGACCCAGTACTTC
NA TRBJ2-3 NA 13 TRBV7-3 CASSAANADTQYF TGTGCCAGCAGCGCCGCTAACGCAGATACGCAGTATTTT
NA TRBJ2-7 TRBD1 16 TRBV6-5 CASSYSGTGGAYEQYF TGTGCCAGCAGTTACTCTGGGACAGGGGGGGCCTACGAGCAGTACTTC
NA TRBJ2-1 TRBD1 18 TRBV7-8 CASSLASPGGIFGNEQFF TGTGCCAGCAGCTTAGCAAGCCCAGGGGGAATATTTGGGAATGAGCAGTTCTTC
NA TRBJ2-1 TRBD2 13 TRBV7-9 CASSTSREGEQFF TGTGCCAGCAGCACGTCCAGGGAGGGTGAGCAGTTCTTC
few TRBJ1-4 NA 13 TRBV7-9 CASSPSAGKKLFF TGTGCCAGCAGCCCTTCGGCAGGGAAAAAACTGTTTTTT
NA TRBJ1-5 NA 15 TRBV19 CASSMEHGFNQPQHF TGTGCCAGTAGTATGGAGCACGGCTTCAATCAGCCCCAGCATTTT
NA TRBJ2-2 TRBD2 15 TRBV15 CATSGGTRRTGELFF TGTGCCACCAGCGGAGGGACTAGACGGACCGGGGAGCTGTTTTTT
once TRBJ2-1 NA 15 TRBV14 CASSPQATASNEQFF TGTGCCAGCAGCCCCCAGGCCACCGCCAGCAATGAGCAGTTCTTC
once TRBJ2-7 NA 16 TRBV11-2 CASSQLGGQGRGEQYF TGTGCCAGCAGCCAGCTGGGGGGGCAGGGACGAGGTGAGCAGTACTTC
NA TRBJ2-7 NA 13 TRBV28 CASSSGQTYEQYF TGTGCCAGCAGTTCAGGACAGACCTACGAGCAGTACTTC
NA TRBJ2-1 NA 12 TRBV19 CASRRSGDEQFF TGTGCCAGTAGACGATCCGGGGATGAGCAGTTCTTC
NA TRBJ1-5 TRBD1 16 TRBV28 CASSVTGGARNQPQHF TGTGCCAGCAGCGTCACAGGGGGCGCGCGCAATCAGCCCCAGCATTTT
NA TRBJ2-3 NA 13 TRBV14 CASRQQGTDTQYF TGTGCCAGCAGGCAACAGGGAACAGATACGCAGTATTTT
NA TRBJ2-2 NA 15 TRBV7-8 CASSSQDWNTGELFF TGTGCCAGCAGCTCCCAGGACTGGAACACCGGGGAGCTGTTTTTT
NA TRBJ2-7 TRBD1 15 TRBV19 CASILQTGSSYEQYF TGTGCCAGTATTCTCCAGACAGGGAGCTCCTACGAGCAGTACTTC
NA TRBJ1-4 NA 18 TRBV7-9 CASSLKGQSARANEKLFF TGTGCCAGCAGCTTAAAAGGACAGTCAGCGCGTGCTAATGAAAAACTGTTTTTT
once TRBJ2-6 NA 19 TRBV30 CAWSSFPPSRSSGANVLTF TGTGCCTGGAGTTCATTCCCCCCTAGCAGGAGCTCTGGGGCCAACGTCCTGACTTTC
NA TRBJ1-5 NA 13 TRBV11-2 CASSLAAGRTQHF TGTGCCAGCAGCTTAGCGGCAGGGAGGACCCAGCATTTT
NA TRBJ2-1 TRBD2 11 TRBV12-3/TRBV12-4 CASSRTRIEFF TGTGCCAGCAGCCGGACTAGAATCGAGTTCTTC
NA TRBJ2-7 TRBD2 15 TRBV3-1/TRBV3-2 CASSLSSGGRDVQYF TGTGCCAGCAGCCTCTCTAGCGGGGGGCGGGATGTGCAGTACTTC
NA TRBJ2-1 TRBD1 16 TRBV24-1 CATSDSGTGVDDEQFF TGTGCCACCAGTGATTCGGGGACAGGGGTCGATGATGAGCAGTTCTTC
NA TRBJ1-4 NA 14 TRBV5-1 CASRHGGSNEKLFF TGCGCCAGCAGACATGGTGGCTCCAATGAAAAACTGTTTTTT
NA TRBJ1-2 NA 16 TRBV4-1 CASSQADATVSDGYTF TGCGCCAGCAGCCAAGCCGACGCGACAGTCTCCGATGGCTACACCTTC
once TRBJ2-3 TRBD1 16 TRBV6-5 CASSYSTGPKWGTQYF TGTGCCAGCAGTTACTCGACAGGGCCTAAGTGGGGGACGCAGTATTTT
NA TRBJ2-3 NA 15 TRBV7-3 CASSPRGGRTDTQYF TGTGCCAGCAGCCCAAGGGGGGGACGCACAGATACGCAGTATTTT
NA TRBJ2-7 TRBD1 14 TRBV7-2 CASSFSGQGFEQYF TGTGCCAGCAGCTTTTCGGGACAGGGGTTCGAGCAGTACTTC
NA TRBJ2-7 TRBD1 13 TRBV29-1 CSVYGDRGDEQYF TGCAGCGTTTACGGGGACAGGGGTGACGAGCAGTACTTC
NA TRBJ2-1 NA 15 TRBV28 CASSLEGVAYNEQFF TGTGCCAGCAGTTTGGAGGGAGTGGCCTACAATGAGCAGTTCTTC
NA TRBJ2-1 NA 15 TRBV18 CASSPDRRTANEQFF TGTGCCAGCTCACCAGACCGCAGGACAGCTAATGAGCAGTTCTTC
NA TRBJ1-2 TRBD1 17 TRBV9 CASSPLGTGGANYGYTF TGTGCCAGCAGCCCGCTGGGGACAGGGGGTGCTAACTATGGCTACACCTTC